The clone carrying this T cell receptor (beta chain) was picked up a small number of times. The antigen remains unidentified. The germline gene is not matched at one end of the junction; a read error may be the cause. The data stem from a study of T cells in Graves' hyperthyroidism and ophthalmopathy. Study results and limitations: Separation of ophthalmopathy from stable hyperthyroidism was achieved by a 13 V-J model. In validation, the model predicted ophthalmopathy. These predictions came a median approximately 5.9 months before onset. Most clonotypes expanded in thyroid above 0.001 were likewise present in blood.

RNA transcripts were the template for amplifying TCR beta CDR3 regions. A first-round RT-PCR of the TCR CDR3 used the HTBI primer set. From the multiplex PCR reads, TCRdb called clonotypes with MiXCR, one entry per CDR3 protein. Altogether approximately 560,000 distinct CDR3 sequences are present, roughly 46% being singletons, with the ten largest covering just under 8.5%. This CDR3 region has 14 residues. Looked up from germline, CDR1 is SGHRS and CDR2 is YFSETQ. Hyperthyroidism was newly diagnosed in patients aged 18 to 65 (duration under 2 months). The clonotype was recovered from a woman younger than 30 with Graves' hyperthyroidism. Specimen: peripheral blood or thyroid tissue (not recorded which). The chain couples TRBV5-1 to TRBJ2-7; D is uncertain. CDR3 nucleotide sequence: TGTGCCAGCAGCTTAGCTGGGGAATCGTACGAGCAGTACTTC. Its translation: CASSLAGESYEQYF.